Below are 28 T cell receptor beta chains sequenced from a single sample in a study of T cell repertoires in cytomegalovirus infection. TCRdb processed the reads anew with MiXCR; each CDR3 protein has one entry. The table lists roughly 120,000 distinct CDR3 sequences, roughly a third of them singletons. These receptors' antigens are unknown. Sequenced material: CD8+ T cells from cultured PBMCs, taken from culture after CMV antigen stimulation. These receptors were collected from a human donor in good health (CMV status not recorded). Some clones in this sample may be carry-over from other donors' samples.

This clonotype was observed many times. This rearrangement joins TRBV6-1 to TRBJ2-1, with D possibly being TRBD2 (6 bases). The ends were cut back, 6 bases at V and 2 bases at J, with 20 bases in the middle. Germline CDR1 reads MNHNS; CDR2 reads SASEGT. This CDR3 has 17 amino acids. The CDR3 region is CASRITGDPHTYNEQFF. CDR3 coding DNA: TGTGCCAGCAGGATTACGGGGGACCCTCATACCTACAATGAGCAGTTCTTC.

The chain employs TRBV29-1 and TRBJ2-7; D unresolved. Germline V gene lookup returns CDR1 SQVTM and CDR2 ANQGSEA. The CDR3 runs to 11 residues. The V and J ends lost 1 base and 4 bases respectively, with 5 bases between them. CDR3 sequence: CSVEVGYEQYF. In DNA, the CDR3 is TGCAGCGTTGAAGTGGGTTACGAGCAGTACTTC.

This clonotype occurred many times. The DNA for the CDR3 is TGTGCCAGCAGCTTAGTGGACAGCACCTCTGGAAACACCATATATTTT. It yields the protein CASSLVDSTSGNTIYF. This chain connects TRBV7-2 to TRBJ1-3; weak D call: TRBD1 (6 bases). Germline V CDR1 and CDR2: SGHTA, FQGNSA. The CDR3 covers 16 residues. V dropped 1 base and J dropped 0 bases, with 10 bases sitting between them. The full variable domain, completed using reference TRBV7-2 and TRBJ1-3, is GAGVSQSPSNKVTEKGKDVELRCDPISGHTALYWYRQSLGQGLEFLIYFQGNSAPDKSGLPSDRFSAERTGGSVSTLTIQRTQQEDSAVYLCASSLVDSTSGNTIYFGEGSWLTVV.

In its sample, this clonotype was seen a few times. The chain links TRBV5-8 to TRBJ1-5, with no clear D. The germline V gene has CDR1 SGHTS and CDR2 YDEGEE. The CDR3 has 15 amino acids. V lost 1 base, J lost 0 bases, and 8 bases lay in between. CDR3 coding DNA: TGTGCCAGCAGCTTGCCACGATATAGCAATCAGCCCCAGCATTTT. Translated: CASSLPRYSNQPQHF. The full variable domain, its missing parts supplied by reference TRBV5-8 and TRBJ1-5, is EAGVTQSPTHLIKTRGQQATLRCSPISGHTSVYWYQQALGLGLQFLLWYDEGEERNRGNFPPRFSGRQFPNYSSELNVNALELEDSALYLCASSLPRYSNQPQHFGDGTRLSIL.

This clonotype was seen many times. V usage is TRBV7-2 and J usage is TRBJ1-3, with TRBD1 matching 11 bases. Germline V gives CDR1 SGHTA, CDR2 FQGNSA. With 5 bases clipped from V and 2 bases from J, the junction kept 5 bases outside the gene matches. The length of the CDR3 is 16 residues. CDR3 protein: CASSAPGQGAGNTIYF. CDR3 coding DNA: TGTGCCAGCAGCGCGCCGGGACAGGGGGCTGGAAACACCATATATTTT.

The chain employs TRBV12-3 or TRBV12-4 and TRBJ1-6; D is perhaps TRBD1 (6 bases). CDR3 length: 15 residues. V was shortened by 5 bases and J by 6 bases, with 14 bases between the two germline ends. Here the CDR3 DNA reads TGTGCCAGCAGTCCGGACAGCGTGATTAATTCACCCCTCCACTTT. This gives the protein CASSPDSVINSPLHF.

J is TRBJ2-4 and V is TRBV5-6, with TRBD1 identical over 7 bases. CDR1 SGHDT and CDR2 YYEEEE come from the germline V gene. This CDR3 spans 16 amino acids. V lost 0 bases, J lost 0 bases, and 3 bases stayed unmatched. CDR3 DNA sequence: TGTGCCAGCAGCTTGGGGGACAGCCTAGCCAAAAACATTCAGTACTTC. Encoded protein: CASSLGDSLAKNIQYF.

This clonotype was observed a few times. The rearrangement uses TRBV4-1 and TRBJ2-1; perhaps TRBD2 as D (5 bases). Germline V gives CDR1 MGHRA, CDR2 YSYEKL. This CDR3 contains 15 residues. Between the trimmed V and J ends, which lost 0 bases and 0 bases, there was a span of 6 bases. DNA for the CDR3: TGCGCCAGCAGCCAAGAGGAGGTCTCCTACAATGAGCAGTTCTTC. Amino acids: CASSQEEVSYNEQFF.

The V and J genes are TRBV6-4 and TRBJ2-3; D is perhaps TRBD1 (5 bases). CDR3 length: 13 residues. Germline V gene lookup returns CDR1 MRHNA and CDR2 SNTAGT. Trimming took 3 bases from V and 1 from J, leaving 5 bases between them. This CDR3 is CASSEGRTDTQYF. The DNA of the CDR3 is TGTGCCAGCAGTGAGGGGCGCACAGATACGCAGTATTTT.

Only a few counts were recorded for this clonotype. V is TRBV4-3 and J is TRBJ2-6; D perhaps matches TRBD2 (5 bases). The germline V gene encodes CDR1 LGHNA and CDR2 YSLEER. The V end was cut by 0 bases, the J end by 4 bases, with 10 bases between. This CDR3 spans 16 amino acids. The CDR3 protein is CASSQDRGTGANVLTF. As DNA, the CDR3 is TGCGCCAGCAGCCAAGATCGGGGAACCGGGGCCAACGTCCTGACTTTC.

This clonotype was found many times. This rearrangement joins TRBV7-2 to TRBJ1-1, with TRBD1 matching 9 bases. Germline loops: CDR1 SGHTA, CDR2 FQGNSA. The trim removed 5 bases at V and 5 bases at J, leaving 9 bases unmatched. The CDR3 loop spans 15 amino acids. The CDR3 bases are TGTGCCAGCAGCAGAGGGACAGGGAGTAGAACTGAAGCTTTCTTT. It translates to CASSRGTGSRTEAFF.

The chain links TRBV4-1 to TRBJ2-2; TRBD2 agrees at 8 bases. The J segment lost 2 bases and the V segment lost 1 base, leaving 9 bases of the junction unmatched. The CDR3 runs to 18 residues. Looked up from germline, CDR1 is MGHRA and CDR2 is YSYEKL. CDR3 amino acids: CASSQGAGGAGNTGELFF. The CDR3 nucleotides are TGCGCCAGCAGCCAAGGGGCCGGGGGGGCAGGAAACACCGGGGAGCTGTTTTTT.

In DNA form, the CDR3 reads TGTGCCAGCCAGGGGGCGGACACCGGGGAGCTGTTTTTT. Its protein is CASQGADTGELFF. J is TRBJ2-2 and V is TRBV7-8; 8 bases map to TRBD1. CDR3 length: 13 residues. The J segment lost 3 bases and the V segment lost 8 bases, leaving 2 bases of the junction unmatched. The germline gives CDR1 SGHVS, CDR2 FQNEAQ.

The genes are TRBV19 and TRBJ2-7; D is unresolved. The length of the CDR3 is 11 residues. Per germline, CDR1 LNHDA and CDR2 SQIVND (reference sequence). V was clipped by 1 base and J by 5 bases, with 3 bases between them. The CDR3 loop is CASSIGNEQYF. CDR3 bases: TGTGCCAGTAGTATAGGGAACGAGCAGTACTTC.

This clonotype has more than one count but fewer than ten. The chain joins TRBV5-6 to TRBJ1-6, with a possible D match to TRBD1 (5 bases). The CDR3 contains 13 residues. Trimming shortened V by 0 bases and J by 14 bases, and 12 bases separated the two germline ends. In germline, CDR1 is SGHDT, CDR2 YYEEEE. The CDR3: CASSLGTGVTLHF. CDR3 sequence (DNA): TGTGCCAGCAGCTTGGGAACAGGCGTGACCCTCCACTTT.

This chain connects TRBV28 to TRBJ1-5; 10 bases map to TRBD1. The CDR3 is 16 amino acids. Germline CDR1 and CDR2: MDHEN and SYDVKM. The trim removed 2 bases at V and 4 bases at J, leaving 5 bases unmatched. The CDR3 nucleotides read TGTGCCAGCAGTTTACGATGGACAGGGGGAAATCAGCCCCAGCATTTT. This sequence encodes CASSLRWTGGNQPQHF.

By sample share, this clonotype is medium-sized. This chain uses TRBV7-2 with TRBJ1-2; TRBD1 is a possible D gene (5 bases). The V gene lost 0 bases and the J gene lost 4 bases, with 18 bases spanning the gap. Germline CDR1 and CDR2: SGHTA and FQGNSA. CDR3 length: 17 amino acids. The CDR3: CASSLAVGGETSYGYTF. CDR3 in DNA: TGTGCCAGCAGCTTAGCGGTAGGAGGGGAAACTAGCTATGGCTACACCTTC.

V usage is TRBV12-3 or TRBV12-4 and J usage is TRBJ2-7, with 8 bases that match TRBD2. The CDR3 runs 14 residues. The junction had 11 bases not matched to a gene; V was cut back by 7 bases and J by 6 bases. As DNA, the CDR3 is TGTGCCAGCACCCCGGGCGGGGGGCCCGCCGAGCAGTACTTC. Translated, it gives CASTPGGGPAEQYF.

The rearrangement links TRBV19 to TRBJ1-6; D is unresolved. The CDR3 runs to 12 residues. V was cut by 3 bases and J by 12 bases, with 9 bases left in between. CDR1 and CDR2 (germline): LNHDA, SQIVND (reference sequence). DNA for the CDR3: TGTGCCAGTAGTATGGTCGCGCAACCCCTCCACTTT. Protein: CASSMVAQPLHF.

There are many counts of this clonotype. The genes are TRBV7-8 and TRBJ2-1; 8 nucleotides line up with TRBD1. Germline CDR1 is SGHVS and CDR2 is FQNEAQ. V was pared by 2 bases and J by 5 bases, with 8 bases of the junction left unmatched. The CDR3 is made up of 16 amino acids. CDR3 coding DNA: TGTGCCAGCAGCTTACATGCCGCGGACAGGGACAATGAGCAGTTCTTC. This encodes CASSLHAADRDNEQFF.

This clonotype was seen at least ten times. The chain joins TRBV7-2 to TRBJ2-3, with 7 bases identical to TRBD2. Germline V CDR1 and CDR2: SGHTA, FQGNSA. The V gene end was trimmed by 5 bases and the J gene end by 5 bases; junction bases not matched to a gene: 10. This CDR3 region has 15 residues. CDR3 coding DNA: TGTGCCAGCAGCCCCACAGGCGGGAGTGGAGATACGCAGTATTTT. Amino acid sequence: CASSPTGGSGDTQYF.

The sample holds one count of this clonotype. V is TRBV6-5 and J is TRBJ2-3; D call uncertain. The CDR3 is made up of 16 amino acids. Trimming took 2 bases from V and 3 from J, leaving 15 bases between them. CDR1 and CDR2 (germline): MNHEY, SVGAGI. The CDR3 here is CASSYNPGAGTDTQYF. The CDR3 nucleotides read TGTGCCAGCAGTTACAACCCAGGAGCCGGGACAGATACGCAGTATTTT.

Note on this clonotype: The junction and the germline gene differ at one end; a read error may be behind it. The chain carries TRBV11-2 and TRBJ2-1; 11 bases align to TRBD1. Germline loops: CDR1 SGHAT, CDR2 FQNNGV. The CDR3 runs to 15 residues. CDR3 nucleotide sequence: TGTGCCCGCAGCTTGGGACAGGGGGCCTACAATGAGCAGTTCTTC. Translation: CARSLGQGAYNEQFF.

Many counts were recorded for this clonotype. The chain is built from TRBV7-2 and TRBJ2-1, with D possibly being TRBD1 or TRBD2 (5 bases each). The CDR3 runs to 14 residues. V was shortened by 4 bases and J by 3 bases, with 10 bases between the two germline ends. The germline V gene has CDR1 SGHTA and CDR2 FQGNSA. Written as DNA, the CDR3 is TGTGCCAGCAGCTACGGGACCAACTACAATGAGCAGTTCTTC. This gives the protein CASSYGTNYNEQFF.

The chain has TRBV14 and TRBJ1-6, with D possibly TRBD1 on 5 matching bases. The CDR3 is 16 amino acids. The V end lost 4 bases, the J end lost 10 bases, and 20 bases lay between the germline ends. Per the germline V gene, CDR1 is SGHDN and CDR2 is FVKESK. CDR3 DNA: TGTGCCAGCAGCCTGCTGAGCAGGGCAAGCGGCTCACCCCTCCACTTT. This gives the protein CASSLLSRASGSPLHF.

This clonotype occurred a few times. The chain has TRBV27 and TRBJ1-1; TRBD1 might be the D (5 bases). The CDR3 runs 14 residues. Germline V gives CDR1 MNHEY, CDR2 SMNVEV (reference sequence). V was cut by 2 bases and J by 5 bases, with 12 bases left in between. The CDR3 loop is CASSLMQGWTEAFF. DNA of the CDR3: TGTGCCAGCAGTTTAATGCAGGGTTGGACTGAAGCTTTCTTT.

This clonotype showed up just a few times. In nucleotides, the CDR3 is TGTGCCAGCAGCTTAGAGACCTATGGCTACACCTTC. Translation gives CASSLETYGYTF. The V gene is TRBV7-9, the J gene TRBJ1-2; D uncertain. CDR1 is SEHNR and CDR2 is FQNEAQ in the germline V gene (reference sequence). Trimming stripped 1 base from V and 4 bases from J, with 4 bases between. This CDR3 has 12 amino acids.

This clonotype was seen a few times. CDR3 in amino acids: CASSQDRSGPYNEQFF. CDR3 in DNA: TGTGCCAGCAGCCAAGATCGAAGCGGGCCCTACAATGAGCAGTTCTTC. The rearrangement links TRBV4-2 to TRBJ2-1; possible D gene TRBD2, 6 bases. This CDR3 comprises 16 residues. Germline V gene lookup returns CDR1 LGHNA and CDR2 YNFKEQ. The V gene lost 0 bases and the J gene lost 2 bases, with 11 bases spanning the gap.